These 17 T cell receptor beta chains came from one sample sequenced in a study of blood T cell repertoires in COVID-19. The assay was immunoSEQ multiplex PCR, and TCRdb's table has in-frame clones only and misses some. The sample includes 130,000 to 150,000 clones, roughly 83% of them seen just once. Sequenced input: peripheral blood. The receptors were sampled from an elderly woman with acute or convalescent COVID-19.

The chain employs TRBV14 and TRBJ2-5; 9 nucleotides agree with TRBD1. The CDR3 extends over 15 amino acids. Trimming at V came to 5 bases and at J to 5 bases, leaving 9 bases not matched to a gene. Germline V gives CDR1 SGHDN, CDR2 FVKESK. CDR3 loop: CASSIADRGRETQYF. The CDR3 region has the DNA TGTGCCAGCAGCATCGCAGACAGGGGGAGGGAGACCCAGTACTTC. The full variable domain, with the rest looked up from reference TRBV14 and TRBJ2-5, is EAGVTQFPSHSVIEKGQTVTLRCDPISGHDNLYWYRRVMGKEIKFLLHFVKESKQDESGMPNNRFLAERTGGTYSTLKVQPAELEDSGVYFCASSIADRGRETQYFGPGTRLLVL.

The rearrangement uses TRBV4-1 and TRBJ2-3; perhaps TRBD1 as D (6 bases). From germline, CDR1 is MGHRA and CDR2 YSYEKL. The CDR3 runs 17 residues. Trimming took off 4 bases at V and 0 bases at J, with 17 bases between the two ends. In nucleotides, the CDR3 is TGCGCCAGCAGCCGCACACCCGGACAGACTAGCACAGATACGCAGTATTTT. Residues: CASSRTPGQTSTDTQYF.

The chain is built from TRBV7-3 and TRBJ2-7; possibly TRBD1 for D (5 bases). Germline values: CDR1 SGHTA, CDR2 FQGTGA. The CDR3 contains 13 residues. The V end lost 1 base, the J end lost 3 bases, and 7 bases lay between the germline ends. CDR3 protein: CASSLSRGYEQYF. The DNA for the CDR3 is TGTGCCAGCAGCTTAAGTAGGGGCTACGAGCAGTACTTC.

CDR3: CASSFAPLGASDQPQHF. CDR3 DNA sequence: TGTGCCAGCAGCTTCGCCCCTCTAGGGGCGAGCGATCAGCCCCAGCATTTT. The J gene is TRBJ1-5, the V gene TRBV7-2; D possibly corresponds to TRBD1 (5 bases). Trimming left V 3 bases short and J 5 bases short, with 20 bases between. The CDR3 spans 17 residues. Per the germline V gene, CDR1 is SGHTA and CDR2 is FQGNSA.

The V call is TRBV5-6, the J call TRBJ1-2; 11 bases match TRBD1. The germline CDR1 and CDR2 sequences are SGHDT and YYEEEE. The CDR3 length is 14 residues. V was clipped by 4 bases and J by 4 bases; unmatched bases: 3. DNA for the CDR3: TGTGCCAGCAGCCCCGGGACAGGGGGCTATGGCTACACCTTC. Amino acid sequence: CASSPGTGGYGYTF. Full variable domain (rest looked up from reference TRBV5-6 and TRBJ1-2): DAGVTQSPTHLIKTRGQQVTLRCSPKSGHDTVSWYQQALGQGPQFIFQYYEEEERQRGNFPDRFSGHQFPNYSSELNVNALLLGDSALYLCASSPGTGGYGYTFGSGTRLTVV.

The table lists this clone with a few counts. The chain links TRBV10-1 to TRBJ2-5; a weak D match, TRBD2 (5 bases). Germline V gene sequence: CDR1 WNHNN, CDR2 SYGVQD (reference sequence). The CDR3 has 14 residues. Trimming took off 0 bases at V and 7 bases at J, with 12 bases between the two ends. DNA of the CDR3: TGCGCCAGCAGTGAGTCTTCGGGGTTCGGGACCCAGTACTTC. This codes for CASSESSGFGTQYF.

The V gene is TRBV5-4, the J gene TRBJ2-7, with D possibly TRBD1 on 5 matching bases. The CDR3 has 12 amino acids. Germline V gene lookup returns CDR1 SGHNT and CDR2 YYREEE (reference sequence). Trimming shortened V by 5 bases and J by 1 base, and 7 bases separated the two germline ends. The CDR3 reads CASSTGSYEQYF. The CDR3 DNA is TGTGCCAGCAGTACAGGATCCTACGAGCAGTACTTC.

The chain couples TRBV5-1 to TRBJ2-7, with 8 bases identical to TRBD1. The length of the CDR3 is 14 residues. The germline V gene has CDR1 SGHRS and CDR2 YFSETQ. The V segment lost 2 bases and the J segment 6 bases; nucleotides outside the gene matches: 7. The CDR3 is CASSLRQGTGEQYF. CDR3 in DNA: TGCGCCAGCAGCTTAAGACAGGGGACCGGCGAGCAGTACTTC.

The chain has TRBV7-2 and TRBJ1-1; D perhaps matches TRBD1 (6 bases). This CDR3 is built from 13 residues. Germline V lookup: CDR1 SGHTA, CDR2 FQGNSA. V lost 3 bases and J 1 base, leaving 6 bases between the germline ends. The CDR3 DNA follows: TGTGCCAGCAGCTTGGACAGGAACACTGAAGCTTTCTTT. This translates into CASSLDRNTEAFF.

This chain joins TRBV2 and TRBJ2-5; TRBD1 matches at 9 bases. Unmatched junction bases numbered 10, after V lost 6 bases and J lost 5 bases. Germline CDR1 SNHLY, CDR2 FYNNEI. The length of the CDR3 is 15 residues. The CDR3 sequence is CASRASTGGQETQYF. As DNA, the CDR3 is TGTGCCAGCAGAGCATCCACAGGGGGCCAGGAGACCCAGTACTTC.

J is TRBJ1-2 and V is TRBV7-2; TRBD1 aligns across 8 bases. V lost 5 bases, J lost 5 bases, and 16 bases stayed unmatched. CDR3 length: 17 amino acids. Germline V gene lookup returns CDR1 SGHTA and CDR2 FQGNSA. In nucleotides, the CDR3 is TGTGCCAGCAGCCCCGGACAGGGCATTCTTTCAGGATATGGCTACACCTTC. Translating gives CASSPGQGILSGYGYTF.

The J gene is TRBJ2-2, the V gene TRBV5-5; D is possibly TRBD1 (6 bases). The CDR3 has 15 amino acids. In germline, CDR1 is SGHKS, CDR2 YYEKEE (reference sequence). Trimming took off 4 bases at V and 3 bases at J, with 13 bases between the two ends. The CDR3 spells CASSPRTAYTGELFF. CDR3 in DNA: TGTGCCAGCAGCCCTCGGACAGCCTACACCGGGGAGCTGTTTTTT. Together with reference TRBV5-5 and TRBJ2-2, the CDR3 gives the full variable domain: DAGVTQSPTHLIKTRGQQVTLRCSPISGHKSVSWYQQVLGQGPQFIFQYYEKEERGRGNFPDRFSARQFPNYSSELNVNALLLGDSALYLCASSPRTAYTGELFFGEGSRLTVL.

DNA of the CDR3: TGCGCCAGCAGTGAAGGAGGGAACTATGGCTACACCTTC. Its protein product is CASSEGGNYGYTF. The rearrangement uses TRBV10-1 and TRBJ1-2; D is unresolved. The CDR3 totals 13 residues. Germline CDR1 and CDR2: WNHNN and SYGVQD (reference sequence). The V end was cut by 3 bases, the J end by 2 bases, with 7 bases between.

V usage is TRBV27 and J usage is TRBJ2-1; TRBD1 aligns across 7 bases. The V and J ends lost 6 bases and 0 bases, in that order; junction bases with no gene match: 8. CDR1 is MNHEY and CDR2 is SMNVEV in the germline V gene (reference sequence). CDR3 size: 16 residues. For the CDR3, the DNA is TGTGCCAGCAGGAAATCGGGACAGCACTCCTACAATGAGCAGTTCTTC. It codes for CASRKSGQHSYNEQFF.

The chain recombines TRBV19 with TRBJ1-6; D is unresolved. CDR1 and CDR2 (germline): LNHDA, SQIVND (reference sequence). The ends were cut back, 6 bases at V and 9 bases at J, with 12 bases in the middle. The CDR3 is 13 residues long. The DNA of the CDR3 is TGTGCCAGTAGCGAAATGGCGGGTTCACCCCTCCACTTT. This sequence encodes CASSEMAGSPLHF. Filled out from reference TRBV19 and TRBJ1-6, the complete variable domain reads DGGITQSPKYLFRKEGQNVTLSCEQNLNHDAMYWYRQDPGQGLRLIYYSQIVNDFQKGDIAEGYSVSREKKESFPLTVTSAQKNPTAFYLCASSEMAGSPLHFGNGTRLTVT.

The rearrangement uses TRBV6-5 and TRBJ2-7; 8 bases agree with TRBD1. The CDR3 loop spans 15 amino acids. Germline V lookup: CDR1 MNHEY, CDR2 SVGAGI. The V and J ends lost 2 bases and 4 bases, in that order; junction bases with no gene match: 7. This chain's CDR3 is CASSYLDRDPYEQYF. The DNA for the CDR3 is TGTGCCAGCAGTTACCTGGACAGGGACCCTTACGAGCAGTACTTC.

This rearrangement joins TRBV9 to TRBJ1-3; D call uncertain. Trimming took off 0 bases at V and 2 bases at J, with 9 bases between the two ends. CDR1 is SGDLS and CDR2 is YYNGEE in the germline V gene. CDR3 length: 15 amino acids. The CDR3 DNA follows: TGTGCCAGCAGCGTAGATGGCGGGGCTGGAAACACCATATATTTT. This translates into CASSVDGGAGNTIYF.